The present T cell receptor beta chain was sequenced within a study of blood T cell repertoires in COVID-19. Profiling relied on immunoSEQ multiplex PCR, and the TCRdb table lists in-frame clones only, not all of them. The top ten hold 1.9% of the sample, which has around 140,000 clones, 78% seen once. Unmatched junction bases numbered 11, after V lost 3 bases and J lost 6 bases. There are 15 residues in the CDR3. Germline assignment: CDR1 DFQATT and CDR2 SNEGSKA (reference sequence). The sequenced sample was peripheral blood. The clonotype originates from a woman in her fifties or sixties with acute or convalescent COVID-19. This chain joins TRBV20-1 and TRBJ2-5, with 9 positions matching TRBD2. The CDR3 reads CSASLGAGGPQTQYF. The CDR3 DNA is TGCAGTGCTAGTCTAGGGGCGGGAGGGCCACAGACCCAGTACTTC.